The text below deals with one TCR beta chain. Germline is not matched at one junction end, which may reflect a read error. Germline CDR1 is SGHAT and CDR2 is FQNNGV. The CDR3 sequence is 15 residues long. This record comes from a study of blood T cell repertoires in COVID-19. Produced via immunoSEQ multiplex PCR; TCRdb's table is partial and in-frame only. The sample records about 120,000 clones, about four fifths being singletons. The specimen was peripheral blood. This TCR derives from a man older than 75 with active or convalescent COVID-19. The chain combines TRBV11-2 with TRBJ1-2; 8 nucleotides line up with TRBD1. CDR3 protein: CASTLSGTGLYGYTF. CDR3 DNA sequence: TGTGCCAGCACCTTAAGCGGGACAGGACTATATGGCTACACCTTC. Full variable domain (rest looked up from reference TRBV11-2 and TRBJ1-2): EAGVAQSPRYKIIEKRQSVAFWCNPISGHATLYWYQQILGQGPKLLIQFQNNGVVDDSQLPKDRFSAERLKGVDSTLKIQPAKLEDSAVYLCASTLSGTGLYGYTFGSGTRLTVV.